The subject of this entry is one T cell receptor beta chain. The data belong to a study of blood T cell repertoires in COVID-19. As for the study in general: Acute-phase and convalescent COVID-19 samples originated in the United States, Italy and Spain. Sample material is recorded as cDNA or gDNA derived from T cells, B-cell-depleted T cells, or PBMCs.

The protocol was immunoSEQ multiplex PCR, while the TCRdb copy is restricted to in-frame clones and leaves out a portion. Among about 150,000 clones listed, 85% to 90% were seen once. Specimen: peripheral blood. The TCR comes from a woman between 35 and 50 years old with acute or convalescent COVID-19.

As DNA, the CDR3 is TGTGCCAGCAGCTCTCCTACGGGAGTTGTAGATACGCAGTATTTT. Its protein is CASSSPTGVVDTQYF. V usage is TRBV7-2 and J usage is TRBJ2-3; weak D call: TRBD2 (6 bases). V dropped 4 bases and J dropped 5 bases, with 16 bases sitting between them. The CDR3 has 15 amino acids. Germline CDR1 is SGHTA and CDR2 is FQGNSA.